The following is a T cell receptor (beta chain) sequence with its context. Its specific antigen is unknown. Base quality data are lacking; no much larger clone is found one base away. The cohort consisted of 670 or so healthy bone marrow donors. Cohort members were all nominally healthy when sampled, although unrecorded immune exposures were likely present. The donor was CMV seropositive and belonged to the group of 270 or so seropositive cohort members. Every donor gave a peripheral blood sample, and the peripheral blood mononuclear cells from that sample were used for TCR beta sequencing. Genomic DNA was extracted from the blood cell samples with the Qiagen DNeasy Blood Extraction Kit. This entry belongs to a study of cytomegalovirus exposure and HLA in healthy donors (dated by TCRdb to the late 2010s). With regard to the full study: In an earlier analysis of some 610 of the donors, around 300 Gb of sequence data and 100 million or so unique TCR beta sequences from 150 million to 200 million T cells were reported. HLA typing included class I and class II loci at four-digit resolution. A later genetic analysis took genome-wide SNP genotypes for about 55% of the roughly 700 donors and used that subset as a discovery cohort. The study combined high-throughput TCR immunosequencing, statistical association of individual TCRs with disease status, and machine learning to predict cytomegalovirus infection status. Typing coverage varied by locus: about 620-640 donors for A, B, C, DRB1 and DQB1; under 550 for DQA1; nearly 610 for DPA1; 450 to 480 for DPB1. A few DR-DQ haplotypes were treated as single units for association and clustering because of strong linkage in the cohort. Every discovery cohort repertoire had been produced on one sequencing platform. The later analysis used no new phenotypic data to find candidate immune exposures, relying instead on TCR beta sequences and their occurrence across donors. Using immunosequencing, the study profiled T cell repertoires from about 610 subjects and related those repertoires to cytomegalovirus serostatus. Along with the roughly 670-subject first cohort, a separate validation cohort of approximately 110 different subjects was used. The genetic ancestry cluster associated with self-reported Caucasian donors included over 65% of the roughly 390 genotyped donors. In a later analysis, previously published TCR beta repertoires from several hundred donors were re-analyzed and high-resolution HLA genotyping was added so that TCR occurrence patterns could be studied. On average, 235,054 unique TCR beta nucleotide sequences were sequenced per donor among 300 to 500 genotyped donors of the cohort, with around 19% of those sequences being non-productive. Alongside the repertoire data, information on donor age, sex, ethnicity and CMV serostatus was compiled. In an earlier analysis of more than 550 of the donors, high-throughput TCR beta sequencing was used to judge whether each TCR beta V gene segment behaved as functional or pseudogenic. The study aimed to test whether signatures of past pathogen exposure could be identified by cataloging public T cell receptors. Roughly 300 gigabases of sequencing data and roughly 90 million unique TCR sequences were included in an early release covering over 600 HLA-typed donors.

Points the paper makes about the study in general: A few of the identified cytomegalovirus-associated TCR beta chains were confirmed in vitro to be specific for cytomegalovirus antigens. A further reported finding was that TCR beta sequences accurately predicted the HLA-A and HLA-B alleles for most subjects in the first cohort. For the cohort, immune exposure information was limited to CMV serostatus. At a false discovery rate of 0.05, a later analysis linked 16,951 TCR beta sequences to specific HLA alleles. Compared with the roughly 700-donor mean, donors in an Asian-associated ancestry cluster had fewer N-insertions in productive TCRs, according to a later genetic analysis. Assigning TCR associations to individual alleles was difficult when HLA alleles, especially DR and DQ, strongly co-occurred. Roughly uniform sequencing depth across donors was assumed in presence/absence analyses, although this assumption may not hold. A later analysis found that HLA-associated TCR beta chains were more clonally expanded and had lower generation probabilities than equally common non-associated chains. It was suggested by the authors that the approach could potentially be generalized to other disease states and immunological phenotypes. Because counts were too low, roughly 17 rarely observed V segments, including chromosome 9 orphons, were left out of the earlier analysis of 587 of the donors. In an earlier analysis of fewer than 750 of the donors, most TCR beta V segments were observed in productive rearrangements about 87% or about 30% of the time, broadly matching IMGT annotations. According to a later analysis, TCR association rates differed among HLA loci, with DRB1 alleles showing the most associated TCRs and HLA-C alleles showing the fewest. In a later genetic analysis, a missense DCLRE1C variant was associated with V-gene and J-gene trimming of TCR beta chains, and the association was replicated in an independent cohort. The classifier was reported to diagnose cytomegalovirus status with high specificity and sensitivity in both the original and validation cohorts. Only TCR beta chains were sequenced in this cohort, and the absence of alpha or paired-chain data limited detectable features. A group of highly shared sequence variants was considered likely to be a technical artifact of the sequencing pipeline. HLA typing was unavailable for some donors at each locus, so association tests used only the typed subset. In the study, about 150 TCR beta chains were listed as associated with cytomegalovirus. A later analysis reported that several top co-occurrence clusters appeared linked to parvovirus B19, influenza, CMV and Epstein-Barr virus. Most TCR sequences were observed very rarely across donors, whereas some public TCRs were present in many individuals. In a later analysis, most CMV-associated TCR beta chains were found to appear HLA-restricted, with HLA associations seemingly driven largely by CMV exposure. Linkage disequilibrium might explain the correlated functional status among segregating V segments, but an unknown experimental factor could not be excluded.

The receptor library was made with the immunoSEQ multiplex PCR assay. For the multiplex PCR, a mixture combining 60 forward primers for TCR Vbeta segments and 13 reverse primers for TCR Jbeta segments was used. The CDR3 region of rearranged TCR beta genes was amplified from genomic DNA with a multiplex PCR assay. Amplified TCR beta libraries were sequenced as 87-base-pair reads on the Illumina HiSeq System. Per the original workflow: Across the roughly 640 repertoires, a later analysis counted roughly 77 million unique TCR beta chains, roughly 11 million of which were shared by at least two donors. A nearest-neighbor algorithm error-corrected the raw reads and collapsed the reads into unique sequences, merging closely related sequences to remove PCR and sequencing errors. Alignment of CDR3 sequences to IMGT reference sequences was used to assign V, D and J gene segments. For a sequence to be retained, a match of at least six nucleotides to both a V gene segment and a J gene segment was required. A rearrangement counted as productive if the CDR3 had no stop codons and remained in frame with V and J, and every other rearrangement counted as non-productive. CDR3 was defined by IMGT convention, running from the second conserved V-encoded cysteine to the conserved J-encoded phenylalanine. In an earlier analysis of more than 550 of the donors, sequences lacking an unambiguous match to a single V gene segment were excluded. In an earlier analysis of 450 to 750 of the donors, a V segment was called functional when productive rearrangements were above 56.7%, and segregating when the standard deviation between donors exceeded 5%. To diagnose cytomegalovirus status from the catalog of TCR beta chain sequences, a statistical classification framework was built. In a later analysis, V and J genes were assigned by comparing TCR nucleotide sequences against IMGT/GENE-DB human TR gene sequences. Using the TCRdist pipeline, a later analysis assigned CDR3 sequences along with most-parsimonious VDJ recombination scenarios. In a later analysis, every TCR beta chain was defined by the combination of its CDR3 amino acid sequence and its V-gene family, and reads without a unique V-gene family were dropped. In a later analysis, 550 to 650 highly shared, low-generation-probability nucleotide sequences were removed to address suspected cross-contamination and a sequencing artifact. In a later analysis, a clonal expansion index for each public chain was calculated from normalized within-repertoire ranks of inferred template counts. A later analysis computed generation probabilities with a VDJ recombination model fitted to out-of-frame rearrangements, and checked the results against IGoR. A later analysis scored TCR-TCR, TCR-HLA and TCR-CMV co-occurrence with hypergeometric tests, applying a repertoire-size bias correction to TCR pairs. To estimate false discovery rates, a later analysis permuted the HLA or CMV assignments 20 times. In a later analysis, co-occurring TCRs were grouped with DBSCAN, and TCRdist sequence similarity was added when clustering was performed within HLA-allele-positive subsets. For co-occurrence clustering, repertoires with fewer than 30,000 or more than 120,000 public chains were excluded, along with about five repertoires with anomalous nucleotide sharing. Entries here come from immuneACCESS through TCRdb and include only in-frame sequences with V and J called. Some clones fail to appear in such tables; in the studies checked, an unresolved V gene covers under half of the shortfall, and the cause of the remainder is unknown. V and J calls and clone size are given by that table; D and trimming were obtained from the DNA. This sample holds 120,000 or so clones; about 85% were observed only once. The ten largest clones represent approximately 4% of the sample.

The receptor's source is a man aged 18 to 30 in good health and CMV-seropositive. Sequencing was performed on PBMCs.

In nucleotide form, the sequence is TGTGCCAGCAGCTTTAGTAGCAGGGGGCTGTACGAGCAGTACTTC. Translated, this is CASSFSSRGLYEQYF. The chain employs TRBV7-2 and TRBJ2-7; 8 nucleotides in the junction match TRBD1. Sequences SGHTA (CDR1) and FQGNSA (CDR2) are obtained from the germline V gene. Trimmed from V: 3 bases; trimmed from J: 4 bases; junction bases lacking a gene match: 8. The cysteine opens and the phenylalanine closes a CDR3 of 15 amino acids. The read is trimmed to its CDR3 DNA, 45 bases read in frame from base 1.